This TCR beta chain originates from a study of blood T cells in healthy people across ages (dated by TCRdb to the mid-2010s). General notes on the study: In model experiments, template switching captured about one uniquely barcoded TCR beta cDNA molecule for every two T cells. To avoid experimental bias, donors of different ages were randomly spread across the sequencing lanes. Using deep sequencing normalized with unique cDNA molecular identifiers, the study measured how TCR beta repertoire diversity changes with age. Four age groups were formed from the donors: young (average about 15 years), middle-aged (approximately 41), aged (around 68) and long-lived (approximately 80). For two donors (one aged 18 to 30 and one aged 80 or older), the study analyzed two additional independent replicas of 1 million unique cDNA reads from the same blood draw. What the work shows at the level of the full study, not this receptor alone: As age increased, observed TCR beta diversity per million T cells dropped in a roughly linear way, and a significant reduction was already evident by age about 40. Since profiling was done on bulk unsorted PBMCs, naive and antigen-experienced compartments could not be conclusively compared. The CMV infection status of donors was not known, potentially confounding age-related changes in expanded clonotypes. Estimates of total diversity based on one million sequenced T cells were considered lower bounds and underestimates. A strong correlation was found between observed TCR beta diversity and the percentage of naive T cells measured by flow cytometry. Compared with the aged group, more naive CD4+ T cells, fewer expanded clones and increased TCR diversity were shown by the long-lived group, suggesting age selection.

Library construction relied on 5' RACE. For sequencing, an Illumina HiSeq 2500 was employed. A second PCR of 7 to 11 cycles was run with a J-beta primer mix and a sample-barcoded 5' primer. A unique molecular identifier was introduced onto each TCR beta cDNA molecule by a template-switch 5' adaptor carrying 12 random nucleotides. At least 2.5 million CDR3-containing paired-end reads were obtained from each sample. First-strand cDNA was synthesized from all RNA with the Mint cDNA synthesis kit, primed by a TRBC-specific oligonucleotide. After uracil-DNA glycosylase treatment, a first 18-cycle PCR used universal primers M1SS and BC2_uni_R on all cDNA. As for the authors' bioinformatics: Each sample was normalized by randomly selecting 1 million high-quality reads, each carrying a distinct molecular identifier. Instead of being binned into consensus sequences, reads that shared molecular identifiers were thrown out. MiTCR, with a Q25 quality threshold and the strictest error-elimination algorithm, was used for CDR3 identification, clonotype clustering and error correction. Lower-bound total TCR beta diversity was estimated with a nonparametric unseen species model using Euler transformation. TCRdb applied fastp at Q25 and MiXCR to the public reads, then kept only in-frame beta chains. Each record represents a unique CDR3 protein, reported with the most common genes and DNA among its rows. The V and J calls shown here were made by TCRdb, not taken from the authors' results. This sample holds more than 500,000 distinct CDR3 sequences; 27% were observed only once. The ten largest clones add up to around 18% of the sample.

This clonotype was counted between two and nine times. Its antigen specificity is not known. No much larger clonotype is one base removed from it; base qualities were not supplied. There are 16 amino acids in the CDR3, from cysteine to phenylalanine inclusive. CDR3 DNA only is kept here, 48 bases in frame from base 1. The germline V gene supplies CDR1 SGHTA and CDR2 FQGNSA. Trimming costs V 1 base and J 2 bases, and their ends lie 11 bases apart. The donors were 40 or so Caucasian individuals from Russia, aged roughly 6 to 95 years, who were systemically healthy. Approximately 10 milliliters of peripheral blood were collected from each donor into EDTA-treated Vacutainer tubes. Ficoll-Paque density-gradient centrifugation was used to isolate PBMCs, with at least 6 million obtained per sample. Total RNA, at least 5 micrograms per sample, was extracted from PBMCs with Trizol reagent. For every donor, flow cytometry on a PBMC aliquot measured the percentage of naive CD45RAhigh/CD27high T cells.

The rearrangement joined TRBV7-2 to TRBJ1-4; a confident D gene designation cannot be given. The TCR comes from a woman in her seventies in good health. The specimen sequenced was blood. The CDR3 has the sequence CASSLGQAWTNEKLFF. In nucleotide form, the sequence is TGTGCCAGCAGCTTAGGGCAGGCCTGGACTAATGAAAAACTGTTTTTT.